This TCR beta chain was found in a study of blood T cell repertoires in COVID-19 (TCRdb year 2020). About the investigation overall: Collaborator samples came from the United States, Italy and Spain and covered acute and convalescent phases of COVID-19. Where HLA class I and class II types were available, the types were taken from metadata supplied by the sample provider, not from assay-based typing. The repertoires were released in a freely available public database meant as a resource for research on the immune response to SARS-CoV-2. The samples were drawn from the first 160 participants of the ongoing ImmuneRACE study and from 1,254 subjects provided by 6 global collaborators. A de-identified subject ID, COVID-19 status, age in years and sex were almost always included in the sample metadata. The prospective study material was composed of cDNA or gDNA derived from T cells, B-cell-depleted T cells, or PBMCs. Deeply sampled blood TCRbeta repertoires from subjects exposed to, actively infected with, or recovered from COVID-19 were included in the dataset.

TCRbeta CDR3 regions were amplified from genomic DNA by means of the immunoSEQ Assay, a bias-controlled multiplex PCR. The paper's processing steps were these. The number of nucleated cells in each sample was estimated from the amplification of reference gene primers within the assay. Sequence reads were collapsed and filtered to measure the absolute abundance of every unique TCRbeta CDR3 rearrangement. For each sample, productive Simpson clonality was calculated as the square root of Simpson's diversity index over productive rearrangements. What TCRdb holds here is the immuneACCESS table cut down to in-frame rearrangements. Part of the clones is not present; checked against another copy, under half of the missing clones reflect an unresolved V gene, and the others are unexplained. V, J and clone size are taken as reported in that table, and D and trimming were inferred from the DNA itself. The sample profile shows a few hundred thousand clones; 80% to 85% of them were found once. Around 14% of the sample is taken by the ten largest.

The paper's findings and limits, for the study overall: The quantity of clinical and demographic metadata differed by source and by participant and was supplied without curation.

One collaborating source in Seattle enrolled patients while the patients were actively infected and followed the patients over time throughout the course of disease. Collaborating institutions collected whole blood in K2EDTA tubes following their own protocols. For TCRbeta analysis, collaborators shipped samples in one of three forms: frozen whole blood, isolated PBMCs, or DNA extracted from either of those sample types. About this clone: Its antigen is unknown. No qualities accompany the bases; no much larger clone lies one base away.

Reading from cysteine to phenylalanine, the CDR3 counts 15 amino acids. CDR3 DNA is the only sequence kept; it has 45 bases, read in frame from the first base. The germline V gene supplies CDR1 SGHDN and CDR2 FVKESK. V lost 5 bases and J lost 7 bases, and the count of bases not matched to a germline gene is 6. The chain employs TRBV14 and TRBJ2-2, and 11 junctional nucleotides match TRBD2. Sequenced input: peripheral blood. The source of this sequence is a person aged 65 to 85 with COVID-19, enrolled during active disease. The DNA is TGTGCCAGCAGCTTACTAGCGGGAGTTTTCGGGGAGCTGTTTTTT. This translates into CASSLLAGVFGELFF.